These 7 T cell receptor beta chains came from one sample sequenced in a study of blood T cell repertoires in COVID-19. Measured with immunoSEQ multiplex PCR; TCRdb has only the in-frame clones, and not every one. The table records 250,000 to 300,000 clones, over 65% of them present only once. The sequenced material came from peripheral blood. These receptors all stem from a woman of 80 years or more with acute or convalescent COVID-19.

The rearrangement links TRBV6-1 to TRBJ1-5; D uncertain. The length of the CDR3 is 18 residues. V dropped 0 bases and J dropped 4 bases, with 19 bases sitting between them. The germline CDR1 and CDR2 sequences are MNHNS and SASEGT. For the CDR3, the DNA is TGTGCCAGCAGTGAAGCGGGAGATGGGAGGGTGAAAAATCAGCCCCAGCATTTT. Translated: CASSEAGDGRVKNQPQHF.

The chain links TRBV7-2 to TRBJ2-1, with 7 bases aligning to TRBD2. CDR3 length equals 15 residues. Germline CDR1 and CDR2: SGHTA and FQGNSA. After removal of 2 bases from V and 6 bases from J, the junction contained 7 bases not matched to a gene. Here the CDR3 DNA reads TGTGCCAGCAGCTTATATCAGGGACTAACCAATGAGCAGTTCTTC. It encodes CASSLYQGLTNEQFF. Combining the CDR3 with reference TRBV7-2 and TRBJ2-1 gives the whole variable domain GAGVSQSPSNKVTEKGKDVELRCDPISGHTALYWYRQSLGQGLEFLIYFQGNSAPDKSGLPSDRFSAERTGGSVSTLTIQRTQQEDSAVYLCASSLYQGLTNEQFFGPGTRLTVL.

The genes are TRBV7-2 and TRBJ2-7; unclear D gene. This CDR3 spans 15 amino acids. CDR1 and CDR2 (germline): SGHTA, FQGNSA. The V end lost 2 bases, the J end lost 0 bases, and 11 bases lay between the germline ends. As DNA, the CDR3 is TGTGCCAGCAGCTTAATCAACCCCAGCTCCTACGAGCAGTACTTC. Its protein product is CASSLINPSSYEQYF.

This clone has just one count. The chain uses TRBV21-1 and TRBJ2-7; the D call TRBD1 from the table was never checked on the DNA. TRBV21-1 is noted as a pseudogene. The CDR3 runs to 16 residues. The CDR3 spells CASSKGQGEPAVEQYF. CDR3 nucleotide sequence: TGTGCCAGCAGCAAAGGACAGGGGGAGCCAGCCGTAGAGCAGTACTTC.

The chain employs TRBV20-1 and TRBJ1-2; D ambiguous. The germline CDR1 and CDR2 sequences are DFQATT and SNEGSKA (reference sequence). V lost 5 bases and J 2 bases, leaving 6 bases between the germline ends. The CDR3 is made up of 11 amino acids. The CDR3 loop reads CSAFINYGYTF. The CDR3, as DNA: TGCAGTGCTTTCATCAACTATGGCTACACCTTC.

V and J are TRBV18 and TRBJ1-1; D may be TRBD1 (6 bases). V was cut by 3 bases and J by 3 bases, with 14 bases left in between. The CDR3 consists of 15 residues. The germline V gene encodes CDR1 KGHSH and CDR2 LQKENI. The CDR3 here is CASSPQGPADTEAFF. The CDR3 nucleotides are TGTGCCAGCTCACCCCAGGGGCCCGCGGACACTGAAGCTTTCTTT.

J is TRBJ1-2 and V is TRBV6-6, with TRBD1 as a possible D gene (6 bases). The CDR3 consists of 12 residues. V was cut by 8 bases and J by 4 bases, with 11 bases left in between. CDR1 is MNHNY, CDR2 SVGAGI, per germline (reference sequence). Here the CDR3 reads CASANRAYGYTF. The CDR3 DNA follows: TGTGCCAGCGCTAACAGGGCCTATGGCTACACCTTC.